The TCR beta chain described here comes from a study of vaccination and CD4 T cells after COVID-19. Documented time point: late sampling 161 to 241 days after vaccination in three convalescent patients. Documented treatment: approximately 9-day PBMC culture with coronavirus spike peptide pools or control peptides (ViraFEST assay). The CDR3 runs 14 residues. Germline assignment: CDR1 MDHEN and CDR2 SYDVKM. V shed 3 bases and J 7 bases; nucleotides not matched to a gene: 6. This clonotype was observed a few times. The antigen is undetermined. Cultured CD4+ T-cell DNA underwent Oncomine TCR Beta short-read sequencing. TCRdb re-called the PCR reads with MiXCR, one entry per CDR3 protein. The table has around 27,000 distinct CDR3 sequences, 25% to 35% seen once; the top ten hold around 7.5%.

The receptor was derived from a human donor who had recovered from COVID-19. The V call is TRBV28, the J call TRBJ2-5, with 9 bases matching TRBD2. Sample: CD4+ T cells from blood, cultured in vitro, taken about 7 months after SARS-CoV-2 vaccination. CDR3: CASSFEAGGGTQYF. The CDR3 DNA is TGTGCCAGCAGTTTCGAAGCGGGAGGAGGGACCCAGTACTTC.